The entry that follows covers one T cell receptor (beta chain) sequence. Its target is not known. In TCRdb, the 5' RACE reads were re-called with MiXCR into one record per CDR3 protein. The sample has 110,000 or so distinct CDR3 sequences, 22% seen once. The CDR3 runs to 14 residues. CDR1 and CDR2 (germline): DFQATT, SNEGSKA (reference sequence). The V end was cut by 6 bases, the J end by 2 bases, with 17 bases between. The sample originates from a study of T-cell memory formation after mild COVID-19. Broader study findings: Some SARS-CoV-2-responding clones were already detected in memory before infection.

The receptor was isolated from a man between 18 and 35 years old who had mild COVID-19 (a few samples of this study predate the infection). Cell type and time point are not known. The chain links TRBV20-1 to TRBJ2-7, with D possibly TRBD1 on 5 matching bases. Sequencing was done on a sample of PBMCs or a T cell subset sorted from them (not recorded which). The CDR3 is CSAPTVTATYEQYF. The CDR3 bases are TGCAGTGCCCCAACCGTGACAGCGACCTACGAGCAGTACTTC.